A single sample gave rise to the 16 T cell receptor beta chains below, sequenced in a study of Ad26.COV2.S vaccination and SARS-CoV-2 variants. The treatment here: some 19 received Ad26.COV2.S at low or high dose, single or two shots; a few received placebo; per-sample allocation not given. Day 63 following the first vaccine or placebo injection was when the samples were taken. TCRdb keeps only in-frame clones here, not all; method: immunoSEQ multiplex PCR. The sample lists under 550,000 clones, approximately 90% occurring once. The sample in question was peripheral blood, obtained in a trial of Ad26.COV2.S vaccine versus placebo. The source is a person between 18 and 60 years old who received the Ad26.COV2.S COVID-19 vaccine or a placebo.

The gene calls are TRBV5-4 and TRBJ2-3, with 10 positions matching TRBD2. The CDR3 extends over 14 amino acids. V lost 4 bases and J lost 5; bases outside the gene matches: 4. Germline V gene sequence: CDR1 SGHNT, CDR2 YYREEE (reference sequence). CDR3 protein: CASSGTSVKDTQYF. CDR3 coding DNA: TGTGCCAGCAGCGGGACTAGCGTCAAAGATACGCAGTATTTT.

The CDR3 bases are TGTGCCAGCAGTTTAGGGGGCCCCAATGAGCAGTTCTTC. Protein product: CASSLGGPNEQFF. The rearrangement links TRBV12-3 or TRBV12-4 to TRBJ2-1, with a possible D match to TRBD1 (5 bases). V was cut by 1 base and J by 6 bases, with 7 bases left in between. The CDR3 runs to 13 residues.

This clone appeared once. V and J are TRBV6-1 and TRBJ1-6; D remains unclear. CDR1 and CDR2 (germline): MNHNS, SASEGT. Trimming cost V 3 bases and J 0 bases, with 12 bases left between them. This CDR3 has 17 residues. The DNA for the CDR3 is TGTGCCAGCAGTGACACCACCGTCTACTCCTATAATTCACCCCTCCACTTT. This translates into CASSDTTVYSYNSPLHF.

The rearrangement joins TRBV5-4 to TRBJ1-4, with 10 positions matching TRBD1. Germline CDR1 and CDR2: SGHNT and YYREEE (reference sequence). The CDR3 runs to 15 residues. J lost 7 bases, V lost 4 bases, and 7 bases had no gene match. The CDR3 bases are TGTGCCAGCAGCCCTGACAGGGGGCGAGTTGAAAAACTGTTTTTT. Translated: CASSPDRGRVEKLFF.

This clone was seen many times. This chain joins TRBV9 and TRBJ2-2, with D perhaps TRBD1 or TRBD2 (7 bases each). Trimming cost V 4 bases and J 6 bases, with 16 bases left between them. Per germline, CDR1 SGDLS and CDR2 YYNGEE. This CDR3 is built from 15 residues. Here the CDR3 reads CASSPRGEGAGELFF. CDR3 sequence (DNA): TGTGCCAGCAGCCCCAGGGGGGAGGGCGCCGGGGAGCTGTTTTTT.

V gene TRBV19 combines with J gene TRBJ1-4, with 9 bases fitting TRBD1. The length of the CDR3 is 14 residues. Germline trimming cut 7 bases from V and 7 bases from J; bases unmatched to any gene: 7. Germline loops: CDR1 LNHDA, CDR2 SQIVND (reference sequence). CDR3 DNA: TGTGCCAGTAAGGTACAGGGGGCGGTTGAAAAACTGTTTTTT. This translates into CASKVQGAVEKLFF.

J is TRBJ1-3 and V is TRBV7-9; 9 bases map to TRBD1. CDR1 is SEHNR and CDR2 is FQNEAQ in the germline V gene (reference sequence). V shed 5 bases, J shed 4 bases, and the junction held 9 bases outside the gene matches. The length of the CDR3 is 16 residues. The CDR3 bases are TGTGCCAGCAGCGGATGGACAGGGGTAGGAGGAAACACCATATATTTT. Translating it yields CASSGWTGVGGNTIYF.

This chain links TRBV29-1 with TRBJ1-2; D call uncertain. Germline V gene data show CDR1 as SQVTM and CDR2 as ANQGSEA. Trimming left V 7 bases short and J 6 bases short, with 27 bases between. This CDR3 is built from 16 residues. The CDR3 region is CSGSREFSSFRDGYTF. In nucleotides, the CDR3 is TGCAGCGGCAGCCGGGAATTCAGTTCTTTTAGGGATGGCTACACCTTC. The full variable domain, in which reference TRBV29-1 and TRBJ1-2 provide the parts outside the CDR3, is SAVISQKPSRDICQRGTSLTIQCQVDSQVTMMFWYRQQPGQSLTLIATANQGSEATYESGFVIDKFPISRPNLTFSTLTVSNMSPEDSSIYLCSGSREFSSFRDGYTFGSGTRLTVV.

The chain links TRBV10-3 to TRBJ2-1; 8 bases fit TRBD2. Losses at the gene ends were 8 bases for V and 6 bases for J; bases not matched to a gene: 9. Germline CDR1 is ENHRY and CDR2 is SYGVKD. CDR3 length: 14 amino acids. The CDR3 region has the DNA TGTGCCATCGGGTGGACTAGCTTACTCAATGAGCAGTTCTTC. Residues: CAIGWTSLLNEQFF.

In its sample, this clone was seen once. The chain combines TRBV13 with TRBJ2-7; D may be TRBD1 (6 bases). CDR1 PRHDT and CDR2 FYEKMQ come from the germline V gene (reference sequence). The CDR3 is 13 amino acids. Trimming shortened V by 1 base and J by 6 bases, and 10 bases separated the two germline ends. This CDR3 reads CASSLDSTGEQYF. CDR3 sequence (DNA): TGTGCCAGCAGCTTAGATTCGACAGGCGAGCAGTACTTC.

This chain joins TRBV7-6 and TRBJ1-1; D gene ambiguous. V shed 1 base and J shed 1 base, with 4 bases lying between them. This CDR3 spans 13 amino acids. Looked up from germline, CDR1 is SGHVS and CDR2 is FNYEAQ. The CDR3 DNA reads TGTGCCAGCAGCTTAGACCCGAACACTGAAGCTTTCTTT. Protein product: CASSLDPNTEAFF.

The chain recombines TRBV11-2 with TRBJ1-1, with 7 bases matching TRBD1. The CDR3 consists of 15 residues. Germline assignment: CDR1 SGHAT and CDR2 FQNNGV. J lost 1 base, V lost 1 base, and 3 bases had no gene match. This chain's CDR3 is CASSLARTGNTEAFF. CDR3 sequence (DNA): TGTGCCAGCAGCTTAGCCCGGACAGGGAACACTGAAGCTTTCTTT.

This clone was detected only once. The CDR3 DNA follows: TGTGCCAGCAGTCTACCCCCTAACGTTCGCGAGCAGTACTTC. The encoded protein is CASSLPPNVREQYF. The V call is TRBV6-5, the J call TRBJ2-7; D gene uncertain. Germline V CDR1 and CDR2: MNHEY, SVGAGI. The CDR3 covers 14 residues. The V gene lost 5 bases and the J gene lost 6 bases, with 17 bases spanning the gap.

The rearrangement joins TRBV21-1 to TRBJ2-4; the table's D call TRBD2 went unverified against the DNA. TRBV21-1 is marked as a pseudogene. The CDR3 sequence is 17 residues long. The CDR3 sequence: CASSRRRVALAKNIQYF. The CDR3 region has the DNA TGTGCCAGCAGCCGAAGGCGGGTAGCGTTAGCCAAAAACATTCAGTACTTC.

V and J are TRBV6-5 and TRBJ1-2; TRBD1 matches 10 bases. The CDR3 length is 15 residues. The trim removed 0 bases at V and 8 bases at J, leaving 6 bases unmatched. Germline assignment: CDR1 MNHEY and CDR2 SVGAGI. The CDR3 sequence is CASSYSGQGRRGYTF. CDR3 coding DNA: TGTGCCAGCAGTTACTCGGGACAGGGGAGGAGGGGCTACACCTTC.

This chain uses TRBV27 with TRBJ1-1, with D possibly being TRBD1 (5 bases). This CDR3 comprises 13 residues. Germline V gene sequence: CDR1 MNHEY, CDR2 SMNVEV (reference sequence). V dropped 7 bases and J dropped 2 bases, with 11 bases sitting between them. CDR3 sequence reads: CASMVGGNTEAFF. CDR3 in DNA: TGTGCCAGCATGGTTGGGGGTAACACTGAAGCTTTCTTT.